This T cell receptor (beta chain) is drawn from a study of cytomegalovirus exposure and HLA in healthy donors. Primers: 60 Vbeta forward and 13 Jbeta reverse. The method was immunoSEQ multiplex PCR; TCRdb's version includes in-frame clones alone and lacks a portion of them. Of about 240,000 clones listed, 82% were seen once; the top ten hold around 5.4%. This clone has a single count. The CDR3 is made up of 14 amino acids. Germline CDR1 KGHSH, CDR2 LQKENI. V lost 2 bases to trimming and J lost 4 bases, with 10 bases between them. The sample taken for sequencing was PBMCs. V gene TRBV18 combines with J gene TRBJ2-3; D gene uncertain. This sequence originates from a woman in her thirties or forties in good health and CMV-seropositive. For the CDR3, the DNA is TGTGCCAGCTCACCAGGAGCAAGAGCAGATACGCAGTATTTT. Amino acids: CASSPGARADTQYF. Full variable domain (remainder filled in from reference TRBV18 and TRBJ2-3): NAGVMQNPRHLVRRRGQEARLRCSPMKGHSHVYWYRQLPEEGLKFMVYLQKENIIDESGMPKERFSAEFPKEGPSILRIQQVVRGDSAAYFCASSPGARADTQYFGPGTRLTVL.